A selection of T cell receptor beta chains follows, all from one sample in a study of OX40 agonist ivuxolimab in advanced cancers. Measured with immunoSEQ multiplex PCR; TCRdb has only the in-frame clones, and not every one. The sample records about 54,000 clones, about nine tenths being singletons. Sequenced material: CD4+ or CD8+ T cells sorted from blood, taken in a trial of the OX40 agonist ivuxolimab. Receptors were obtained from an adult with an advanced solid tumor such as melanoma, head and neck, liver or kidney cancer. Each CDR3 is given with its conserved first and last residue. The D gene is left open where the match is weak.

TRBJ1-2	TRBV27	.	CASSLFQSNYGYTF
TRBJ1-6	TRBV9	TRBD1	CASSGGTGGYFPLHF
TRBJ1-5	TRBV6-5	TRBD1	CASSRGQGGNQPQHF
TRBJ2-7	TRBV10-1	TRBD2	CASSAGTMGYEQYF
TRBJ2-2	TRBV28	.	CASSLGGLVTGELFF
.	TRBV2	.	CASSLGRGSGYEQYF
TRBJ2-3	TRBV25-1	TRBD2	CASSDPRLAGEGTDTQYF
TRBJ2-1	TRBV5-4	TRBD2	CASSFLAGANNEQFF
TRBJ1-1	TRBV7-9	.	CASNQQGDTEAFF
TRBJ1-1	TRBV20-1	.	CSASRERGAFF
TRBJ2-1	TRBV4-1	.	CASSHPGQTGEQFF
TRBJ2-5	TRBV5-5	TRBD2	CASSSGLAGEETQYF
TRBJ2-3	TRBV28	.	CASSLKQLRDTQYF
TRBJ2-5	TRBV29-1	TRBD2	CSVERGVQETQYF
TRBJ2-1	TRBV7-9	TRBD1	CASSLSGGYGEQFF
TRBJ1-4	TRBV28	TRBD1	CASSLTGAGEKLFF
TRBJ1-3	TRBV28	.	CASSLLGPISGNTMYF
TRBJ2-7	TRBV19	TRBD1	CASSLDREYEQYF
TRBJ1-2	TRBV28	.	CASSLISGHYGYTF
TRBJ1-6	TRBV6-5	TRBD1	CASSYWDSNSPLHF
TRBJ1-2	TRBV28	.	CASTGWTVSGYTF
TRBJ2-7	TRBV18	TRBD1	CASSPSQGAFHEQYF
TRBJ1-5	TRBV6-6	TRBD1	CASSLQGGFNQPQHF
TRBJ1-5	TRBV19	.	CASSIGWRGQPQHF
TRBJ1-2	TRBV10-3	TRBD1	CAITNPGQGASGYTF
TRBJ1-2	TRBV7-9	TRBD1	CASSQGTGGSYGYTF
TRBJ2-1	TRBV6-6	TRBD2	CASSYIPSGYNEQFF
TRBJ2-3	TRBV9	.	CASSVFSGQRDTQYF
TRBJ1-1	TRBV6-5	TRBD1	CASSYRTGRYTEAFF
TRBJ2-5	TRBV15	TRBD1	CATSLDRGETQYF
TRBJ2-7	TRBV21-1	.	CASSKRGLTYEQYF
TRBJ1-3	TRBV5-4	.	CASSFPPPGNTIYF
TRBJ1-5	TRBV7-2	.	CASSSQGFNQPQHF
TRBJ1-1	TRBV7-9	.	CASSLVDTEAFF
TRBJ2-7	TRBV18	.	CASSPRRENEQYF
TRBJ1-2	TRBV27	TRBD1	CASAINRGNLYGYTF
TRBJ2-1	TRBV29-1	TRBD2	CSVGSGRALYNEQFF
TRBJ2-3	TRBV10-3	TRBD2	CAISPQPVGTSASLSTDTQYF
TRBJ2-4	TRBV7-2	TRBD1	CASSPRQGRGNIQYF
TRBJ2-7	TRBV9	TRBD2	CASSLGVGGGPYEQYF
TRBJ1-5	TRBV19	.	CASSIQAGDQPQHF
TRBJ1-4	TRBV2	.	CASSGRQDEKLFF
TRBJ1-1	TRBV4-1	.	CASSQERRRGFLAFF
TRBJ2-3	TRBV28	.	CASSRRSAGATGVF
TRBJ1-3	TRBV5-1	.	CASSLGGRSSGNTIYF
TRBJ2-5	TRBV5-1	.	CASSLAGETQYF
TRBJ2-7	TRBV6-1	TRBD1	CASTWTGVTYEQYF
TRBJ1-2	TRBV4-1	TRBD1	CASSQGEGARGAF
TRBJ2-7	TRBV11-2	.	CASRPVRGIDTEQYF
TRBJ1-2	TRBV11-2	.	CASSSGSNYGYTF